This TCR beta chain stems from a study of blood T cell repertoires in COVID-19. Using immunoSEQ multiplex PCR, the repertoire was profiled, and TCRdb retains in-frame clones only, with some absent. Among about 360,000 clones, 75% to 90% were seen once, and the ten largest hold just over 7%. Trimming shortened V by 6 bases and J by 4 bases, and 10 bases separated the two germline ends. The CDR3 contains 13 residues. The V call is TRBV12-3 or TRBV12-4, the J call TRBJ2-1; D is possibly TRBD2 (6 bases). The receptor was isolated from a woman aged 60-70 years with COVID-19, enrolled during active disease. Sequencing used peripheral blood. The CDR3 here is CASRPGLYNEQFF. DNA for the CDR3: TGTGCCAGCAGGCCGGGACTTTACAATGAGCAGTTCTTC.